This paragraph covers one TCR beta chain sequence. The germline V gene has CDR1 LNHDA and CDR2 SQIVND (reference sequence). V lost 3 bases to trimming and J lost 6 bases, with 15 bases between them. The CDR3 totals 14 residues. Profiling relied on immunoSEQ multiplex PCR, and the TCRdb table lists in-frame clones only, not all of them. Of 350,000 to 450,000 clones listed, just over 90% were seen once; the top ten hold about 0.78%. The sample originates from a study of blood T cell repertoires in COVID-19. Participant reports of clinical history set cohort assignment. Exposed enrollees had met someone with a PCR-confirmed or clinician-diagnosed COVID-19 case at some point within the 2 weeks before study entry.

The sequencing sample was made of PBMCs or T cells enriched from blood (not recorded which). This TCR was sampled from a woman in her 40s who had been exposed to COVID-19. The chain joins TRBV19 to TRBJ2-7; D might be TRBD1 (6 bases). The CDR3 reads CASSIGNTGSEQYF. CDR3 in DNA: TGTGCCAGTAGTATCGGTAACACAGGGTCCGAGCAGTACTTC.